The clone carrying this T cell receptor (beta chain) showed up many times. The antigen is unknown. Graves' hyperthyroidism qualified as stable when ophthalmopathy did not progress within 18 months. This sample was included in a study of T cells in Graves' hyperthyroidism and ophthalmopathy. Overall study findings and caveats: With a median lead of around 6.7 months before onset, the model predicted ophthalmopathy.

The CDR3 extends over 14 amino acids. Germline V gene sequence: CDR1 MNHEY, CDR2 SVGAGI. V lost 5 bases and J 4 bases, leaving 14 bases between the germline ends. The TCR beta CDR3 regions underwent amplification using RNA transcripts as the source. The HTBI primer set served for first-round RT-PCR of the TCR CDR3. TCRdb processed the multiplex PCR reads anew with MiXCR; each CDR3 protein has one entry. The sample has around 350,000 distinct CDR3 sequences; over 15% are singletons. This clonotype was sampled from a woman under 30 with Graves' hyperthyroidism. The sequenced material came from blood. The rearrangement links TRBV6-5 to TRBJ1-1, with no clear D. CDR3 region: CASSTSEVTTEAFF. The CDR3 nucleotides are TGTGCCAGCAGTACCTCGGAGGTAACCACTGAAGCTTTCTTT.